A single sample is the source of the 22 T cell receptor beta chains below, sequenced in a study of CD8+ T cells in alopecia areata. Reverse transcribed after extraction, RNA yielded cDNA as the sequencing template. The repertoire was sequenced with immunoSEQ multiplex PCR; TCRdb's copy has only in-frame clones and lacks some. Among around 140,000 clones, 75% to 90% were seen once, and the ten largest hold about 16%. The sample here was CD8+ T cells sorted from blood, taken at week 0. The receptors here all came from a human donor with alopecia areata.

V usage is TRBV4-1 and J usage is TRBJ2-3; D is possibly TRBD2 (5 bases). Trimming took 4 bases from V and 1 from J, leaving 9 bases between them. The germline V gene encodes CDR1 MGHRA and CDR2 YSYEKL. The CDR3 is 14 residues long. The CDR3 here is CASSRPGGTDTQYF. CDR3 in DNA: TGCGCCAGCAGCCGACCCGGGGGCACAGATACGCAGTATTTT.

The chain employs TRBV21-1 and TRBJ2-2; whether TRBD2, the table's D call, matches the DNA was not checked. TRBV21-1 constitutes a pseudogene. The CDR3 is 15 amino acids. The CDR3 DNA reads as TGTGCCAGCCTTAATCCCGGGACGAACACCGGGGAGCTGTTTTTT. This sequence encodes CASLNPGTNTGELFF.

The chain couples TRBV29-1 to TRBJ2-7; 16 nucleotides align to TRBD2. This CDR3 comprises 16 residues. From germline, CDR1 is SQVTM and CDR2 ANQGSEA. Trimming removed 6 bases from V and 2 bases from J; junction bases left unmatched: 7. CDR3 nucleotides: TGCAGCGTGTTAGGGACTAGCGGGAGGGACCCCTACGAGCAGTACTTC. Translated, it gives CSVLGTSGRDPYEQYF.

V gene TRBV9 combines with J gene TRBJ2-7; possible D gene TRBD1, 6 bases. The germline gives CDR1 SGDLS, CDR2 YYNGEE. There are 15 residues in the CDR3. Trimming removed 4 bases at V and 3 bases at J, with 17 bases between. In DNA, the CDR3 is TGTGCCAGCAGCCCACAGGGAGCTGGCCTCTACGAGCAGTACTTC. Amino acids: CASSPQGAGLYEQYF.

V and J are TRBV15 and TRBJ2-1; 11 bases are shared with TRBD1. Germline CDR1 LNHNV, CDR2 YYDKDF (reference sequence). The CDR3 consists of 16 residues. Trimming took 3 bases from V and 5 from J; bases not matched to a gene: 6. DNA of the CDR3: TGTGCCACCAGCAGGATTGGACAGGGGGCTAACAATGAGCAGTTCTTC. Its translation: CATSRIGQGANNEQFF.

This chain joins TRBV11-2 and TRBJ2-3, with a possible D match to TRBD2 (5 bases). Looked up from germline, CDR1 is SGHAT and CDR2 is FQNNGV. The V gene lost 0 bases and the J gene lost 5 bases, with 21 bases spanning the gap. This CDR3 spans 18 amino acids. The CDR3 protein is CASSLDREHSRVGDTQYF. The DNA for the CDR3 is TGTGCCAGCAGCTTAGATCGGGAACATTCTAGAGTTGGAGATACGCAGTATTTT.

The chain uses TRBV11-2 and TRBJ2-7; D is unclear. Germline loops: CDR1 SGHAT, CDR2 FQNNGV. The V end was cut by 4 bases, the J end by 3 bases, with 4 bases between. CDR3 length equals 11 residues. The CDR3 DNA follows: TGTGCCAGCAGCTCCGGCTACGAGCAGTACTTC. This translates into CASSSGYEQYF.

The chain uses TRBV29-1 and TRBJ2-1; no clear D. Germline CDR1 is SQVTM and CDR2 is ANQGSEA. This CDR3 has 12 amino acids. Deletions cut 1 base from V and 5 bases from J, with 6 bases between. The CDR3 nucleotides read TGCAGCGTTGAAGGGCGCCACAATGAGCAGTTCTTC. Translation: CSVEGRHNEQFF.

This chain links TRBV5-4 with TRBJ1-4; tentatively, D is TRBD1 (5 bases). The CDR3 totals 15 residues. CDR1 is SGHNT and CDR2 is YYREEE in the germline V gene (reference sequence). The V and J ends lost 0 bases and 5 bases respectively, with 11 bases between them. The CDR3 protein is CASSLGGTPNEKLFF. The DNA for the CDR3 is TGTGCCAGCAGCTTGGGGGGGACGCCGAATGAAAAACTGTTTTTT.

The chain uses TRBV7-6 and TRBJ2-3; 7 nucleotides align to TRBD2. This CDR3 contains 12 residues. Trimming took 4 bases from V and 11 from J; bases not matched to a gene: 6. The germline gives CDR1 SGHVS, CDR2 FNYEAQ. The CDR3 nucleotides read TGTGCCAGCAGCTGGGGGGGGGACGAGCAGTATTTT. It yields the protein CASSWGGDEQYF.

In its sample, this clone was seen once. The CDR3 coding sequence is TGTGCCAGCAGCCTGGGGGGTTCGAACATTCAGTACTTC. Its translation is CASSLGGSNIQYF. The chain has TRBV5-6 and TRBJ2-4, with D perhaps matching TRBD2 (6 bases). Germline assignment: CDR1 SGHDT and CDR2 YYEEEE. The CDR3 is 13 residues long. V was trimmed by 4 bases and J by 7 bases, leaving 12 bases between them.

The chain recombines TRBV6-1 with TRBJ2-3; no clear D gene. CDR1 MNHNS and CDR2 SASEGT come from the germline V gene. This CDR3 is built from 14 residues. The V gene lost 2 bases and the J gene lost 2 bases, with 8 bases spanning the gap. As DNA, the CDR3 is TGTGCCAGCAGTGAACGGGTCTACACAGATACGCAGTATTTT. It specifies CASSERVYTDTQYF.

This rearrangement joins TRBV4-2 to TRBJ1-2; no reliable D call. This CDR3 is 16 amino acids long. V lost 4 bases, J lost 4 bases, and 19 bases lay in between. Germline values: CDR1 LGHNA, CDR2 YNFKEQ. CDR3 in DNA: TGTGCCAGCAGCCCGTCGCTGGGTCCAGAGGGCTATGGCTACACCTTC. As protein: CASSPSLGPEGYGYTF.

The V gene is TRBV13, the J gene TRBJ1-1; TRBD1 might be the D (5 bases). This CDR3 region has 15 residues. V lost 3 bases to trimming and J lost 1 base, with 12 bases between them. Germline assignment: CDR1 PRHDT and CDR2 FYEKMQ (reference sequence). The CDR3 sequence is CASSFSGGPNTEAFF. As DNA, the CDR3 is TGTGCCAGCAGCTTCTCGGGGGGACCGAACACTGAAGCTTTCTTT.

The genes are TRBV6-6 and TRBJ2-7, with unresolved D. This CDR3 comprises 11 residues. Deletions cut 8 bases from V and 0 bases from J, with 5 bases between. CDR1 is MNHNY, CDR2 SVGAGI, per germline (reference sequence). This chain's CDR3 is CASGNSYEQYF. As DNA, the CDR3 is TGTGCCAGCGGGAACTCCTACGAGCAGTACTTC.

Written as DNA, the CDR3 is TGCGCCAGCAGCCAAGAAAGTGGGACCTATAATGAAAAACTGTTTTTT. Its translation is CASSQESGTYNEKLFF. The chain employs TRBV4-1 and TRBJ1-4; perhaps TRBD1 as D (5 bases). Trimming cost V 0 bases and J 4 bases, with 12 bases left between them. Per germline, CDR1 MGHRA and CDR2 YSYEKL. This CDR3 spans 16 amino acids.

The chain employs TRBV29-1 and TRBJ2-3; D unresolved. The V end was cut by 4 bases, the J end by 2 bases, with 16 bases between. CDR1 is SQVTM, CDR2 ANQGSEA, per germline. The length of the CDR3 is 15 residues. The CDR3: CSVGADDSSTDTQYF. CDR3 DNA sequence: TGCAGCGTTGGGGCGGACGATTCGTCCACAGATACGCAGTATTTT.

The chain has TRBV27 and TRBJ1-2; the match to TRBD1 covers 12 bases. This CDR3 comprises 15 residues. J was trimmed by 3 bases and V by 4 bases; bases with no gene match: 3. Germline V gene data show CDR1 as MNHEY and CDR2 as SMNVEV (reference sequence). The CDR3 protein is CASSSGQGAHYGYTF. CDR3 DNA: TGTGCCAGCAGTTCGGGACAGGGGGCTCACTATGGCTACACCTTC.

This sequence joins TRBV19 and TRBJ1-1; D is undetermined. This CDR3 is 13 amino acids long. In germline, CDR1 is LNHDA, CDR2 SQIVND (reference sequence). V lost 7 bases and J 1 base, leaving 10 bases between the germline ends. The CDR3 spells CASNLQGNTEAFF. In DNA, the CDR3 is TGTGCCAGTAACTTACAAGGGAACACTGAAGCTTTCTTT.

With respect to this clone: Sequence at one end of the junction differs from germline and may be a read error. The chain links TRBV7-9 to TRBJ2-1, with D uncertain. The CDR3 loop spans 12 amino acids. Per germline, CDR1 SEHNR and CDR2 FQNEAQ (reference sequence). The CDR3 region is CASGTTNNGQFF. In DNA form, the CDR3 reads TGTGCCAGCGGCACCACGAACAATGGGCAGTTCTTC.

The CDR3 region has the DNA TGTGCCAGCAGCTTAGTCCCACTAAGCACAGATACGCAGTATTTT. Translated: CASSLVPLSTDTQYF. The genes are TRBV7-2 and TRBJ2-3; no reliable D call. V lost 1 base and J 0 bases, leaving 8 bases between the germline ends. This CDR3 is 15 amino acids long. Germline V gene sequence: CDR1 SGHTA, CDR2 FQGNSA.

V usage is TRBV7-3 and J usage is TRBJ1-1; D uncertain. CDR1 and CDR2 (germline): SGHTA, FQGTGA. V lost 5 bases to trimming and J lost 1 base, with 20 bases between them. This CDR3 has 17 residues. CDR3 protein: CASSHSGGRPWNTEAFF. In nucleotides, the CDR3 is TGTGCCAGCAGCCATTCCGGAGGGCGACCTTGGAACACTGAAGCTTTCTTT.